Following are 5 T cell receptor beta chains from one sample sequenced in a study of blood T cell repertoires in COVID-19. Assay: immunoSEQ multiplex PCR; the TCRdb copy retains only in-frame clones and omits some. This sample has around 150,000 clones, with 84% found just once. Specimen: peripheral blood. The receptors originated from a human donor in a cohort sampled during active COVID-19.

This chain links TRBV6-6 with TRBJ2-1; 10 nucleotides agree with TRBD2. V lost 7 bases and J lost 4; bases outside the gene matches: 7. Germline-derived CDR1 and CDR2 are MNHNY and SVGAGI (reference sequence). This CDR3 comprises 15 residues. CDR3 DNA sequence: TGTGCCAGCAAAGAAAGCGGGGGGGGATACAATGAGCAGTTCTTC. It yields the protein CASKESGGGYNEQFF.

The chain joins TRBV30 to TRBJ1-5, with D possibly being TRBD1 (6 bases). The ends were cut back, 5 bases at V and 4 bases at J, with 12 bases in the middle. CDR3 length equals 13 residues. CDR1 GTSNPN and CDR2 SVGIG come from the germline V gene (reference sequence). CDR3 sequence (DNA): TGTGCCTGGGGGGGCGAGATGAATCAGCCCCAGCATTTT. Translated: CAWGGEMNQPQHF.

This chain uses TRBV13 with TRBJ2-2, with a tentative D call TRBD2 (5 bases). CDR3 length equals 16 residues. Per the germline V gene, CDR1 is PRHDT and CDR2 is FYEKMQ (reference sequence). V dropped 4 bases and J dropped 3 bases, with 15 bases sitting between them. CDR3 sequence (DNA): TGTGCCAGCAGCTCCCTGAGCCTAGCTCACACCGGGGAGCTGTTTTTT. Protein sequence: CASSSLSLAHTGELFF.

The rearrangement uses TRBV28 and TRBJ2-1, with 7 positions matching TRBD1. The CDR3 has 15 amino acids. CDR1 is MDHEN, CDR2 SYDVKM, per germline. The J segment lost 1 base and the V segment lost 7 bases, leaving 7 bases of the junction unmatched. CDR3 in DNA: TGTGCCAGCACTAACAGGGGATCATCCTACAATGAGCAGTTCTTC. Residues: CASTNRGSSYNEQFF.

The gene calls are TRBV6-5 and TRBJ2-7, with 7 bases that match TRBD2. The J segment lost 4 bases and the V segment lost 6 bases, leaving 3 bases of the junction unmatched. This CDR3 contains 12 residues. Germline V gene data show CDR1 as MNHEY and CDR2 as SVGAGI. This CDR3 reads CASRGGVYEQYF. The CDR3 nucleotides are TGTGCCAGCAGGGGGGGGGTTTACGAGCAGTACTTC.